The 18 T cell receptor beta chains presented below share a single source sample, sequenced in a study of blood T cell repertoires in COVID-19. Data came from immunoSEQ multiplex PCR; TCRdb stores just in-frame clones and leaves some out. The data show roughly 200,000 clones, 80% to 90% seen once. Specimen: peripheral blood. These receptor sequences come from a human donor with active or convalescent COVID-19. The donor label of this sample is uncertain.

V is TRBV12-5 and J is TRBJ2-5; 9 bases align to TRBD2. This CDR3 has 15 residues. The ends lost 7 bases at V and 3 bases at J; junction bases unmatched: 9. CDR1 is LGHNT, CDR2 FRNRAP, per germline. CDR3 region: CASAKGTSTKETQYF. CDR3 in DNA: TGTGCTAGTGCCAAAGGGACTAGCACTAAAGAGACCCAGTACTTC.

The V and J genes are TRBV4-3 and TRBJ2-7; possibly TRBD2 for D (5 bases). The CDR3 spans 17 residues. The germline V and J ends were trimmed by 0 bases and 4 bases, with 19 bases remaining between them. Germline V gene sequence: CDR1 LGHNA, CDR2 YSLEER. CDR3 DNA: TGCGCCAGCAGCCAAGATTCCCCTTCGGGGTTTAGTTACGAGCAGTACTTC. Translated: CASSQDSPSGFSYEQYF.

The chain uses TRBV5-1 and TRBJ1-4; perhaps TRBD1 as D (5 bases). V gave up 1 base and J gave up 1 base, with 14 bases separating them. In germline, CDR1 is SGHRS, CDR2 YFSETQ. There are 17 residues in the CDR3. The CDR3 bases are TGCGCCAGCAGCTTGCGGGCGGGGGTTGGAACTAATGAAAAACTGTTTTTT. Its protein product is CASSLRAGVGTNEKLFF.

V is TRBV7-2 and J is TRBJ2-5; 9 nucleotides line up with TRBD2. The J segment lost 5 bases and the V segment lost 5 bases, leaving 12 bases of the junction unmatched. This CDR3 region has 16 residues. The germline CDR1 and CDR2 sequences are SGHTA and FQGNSA. The chain's CDR3 is CASSITSGGRMETQYF. For the CDR3, the DNA is TGTGCCAGCAGCATCACGAGCGGGGGGAGGATGGAGACCCAGTACTTC.

The chain combines TRBV30 with TRBJ2-7; D may be TRBD1 (5 bases). This CDR3 has 12 amino acids. V was cut by 4 bases and J by 6 bases, with 13 bases left in between. CDR1 GTSNPN and CDR2 SVGIG come from the germline V gene (reference sequence). CDR3 protein: CAWTRGWAEQYF. The DNA for the CDR3 is TGTGCCTGGACAAGGGGCTGGGCCGAGCAGTACTTC.

CDR3 amino acids: CAPQISGRAPIHEQYF. CDR3 nucleotide sequence: TGTGCCCCACAAATTAGCGGGAGGGCCCCCATCCACGAGCAGTACTTC. The V call is TRBV11-2, the J call TRBJ2-7; TRBD2 agrees at 11 bases. From germline, CDR1 is SGHAT and CDR2 FQNNGV. J lost 5 bases, V lost 11 bases, and 17 bases had no gene match. The CDR3 has 16 residues.

The chain joins TRBV5-1 to TRBJ2-1; 8 nucleotides agree with TRBD2. From germline, CDR1 is SGHRS and CDR2 YFSETQ. V was clipped by 0 bases and J by 4 bases; unmatched bases: 0. CDR3 size: 14 residues. This CDR3 reads CASSLEREYNEQFF. The CDR3 nucleotides read TGCGCCAGCAGCTTGGAGCGGGAGTACAATGAGCAGTTCTTC.

By sample share, this clone is medium-sized. This chain connects TRBV27 to TRBJ2-7, with unresolved D. The CDR3 totals 11 residues. Germline V lookup: CDR1 MNHEY, CDR2 SMNVEV (reference sequence). Trimming took 3 bases from V and 5 from J, leaving 5 bases between them. The CDR3 sequence: CASSFQDEQYF. DNA for the CDR3: TGTGCCAGCAGTTTTCAGGACGAGCAGTACTTC.

The chain combines TRBV19 with TRBJ2-1, with 10 bases fitting TRBD2. The CDR3 is 15 amino acids. With V trimmed by 6 bases and J by 8 bases, 10 bases remained unmatched. Germline lookup yields CDR1 LNHDA and CDR2 SQIVND (reference sequence). CDR3 loop: CASREAGGRADEQFF. Written as DNA, the CDR3 is TGTGCCAGTAGGGAAGCGGGGGGGCGCGCAGATGAGCAGTTCTTC.

The chain couples TRBV7-9 to TRBJ1-2; D not certain. Germline V gene sequence: CDR1 SEHNR, CDR2 FQNEAQ (reference sequence). This CDR3 spans 14 amino acids. The ends were cut back, 5 bases at V and 6 bases at J, with 16 bases in the middle. The CDR3 protein is CASSQTNSGHGYTF. CDR3 nucleotides: TGTGCCAGCAGCCAAACGAACAGCGGGCATGGCTACACCTTC.

The chain employs TRBV12-5 and TRBJ1-2, with a tentative D call TRBD1 (5 bases). Germline CDR1 and CDR2: LGHNT and FRNRAP. The V gene lost 4 bases and the J gene lost 8 bases, with 11 bases spanning the gap. The CDR3 spans 12 residues. In DNA form, the CDR3 reads TGTGCTAGTGGTTCGCCGCCAGGGGGCTACACCTTC. It yields the protein CASGSPPGGYTF. Looking up the rest from reference TRBV12-5 and TRBJ1-2 gives the full variable domain: DARVTQTPRHKVTEMGQEVTMRCQPILGHNTVFWYRQTMMQGLELLAYFRNRAPLDDSGMPKDRFSAEMPDATLATLKIQPSEPRDSAVYFCASGSPPGGYTFGSGTRLTVV.

CDR3 loop: CASSLGAGGDNEQFF. The CDR3 DNA is TGCGCCAGCAGCTTGGGAGCGGGAGGGGACAATGAGCAGTTCTTC. The chain joins TRBV5-1 to TRBJ2-1; 10 nucleotides match TRBD2. Germline V gives CDR1 SGHRS, CDR2 YFSETQ. CDR3 size: 15 residues. V trimming: 0 bases; J trimming: 5 bases; junction bases outside the gene matches: 2.

The gene calls are TRBV7-3 and TRBJ1-6; D might be TRBD1 (5 bases). The CDR3 sequence is 13 residues long. Trimming stripped 4 bases from V and 7 bases from J, with 8 bases between. Germline values: CDR1 SGHTA, CDR2 FQGTGA. The CDR3 region is CASSSTVNSPLHF. The CDR3 DNA sequence: TGTGCCAGCAGCTCGACAGTGAATTCACCCCTCCACTTT.

This chain links TRBV30 with TRBJ2-7; D not certain. The V end was cut by 0 bases, the J end by 7 bases, with 13 bases between. Germline lookup yields CDR1 GTSNPN and CDR2 SVGIG (reference sequence). The CDR3 runs 13 residues. CDR3: CAWSVQQSGEQYF. The CDR3 DNA reads TGTGCCTGGAGTGTACAACAGTCTGGGGAGCAGTACTTC.

V usage is TRBV10-2 and J usage is TRBJ1-1; D perhaps matches TRBD1 (6 bases). Trimming removed 0 bases from V and 1 base from J, with 18 bases in between. The CDR3 has 18 amino acids. Per the germline V gene, CDR1 is WSHSY and CDR2 is SAAADI. The CDR3 loop reads CASSESLIGGARNTEAFF. The CDR3 nucleotides read TGCGCCAGCAGTGAGTCTTTGATAGGGGGGGCTCGGAACACTGAAGCTTTCTTT.

V and J are TRBV6-2 or TRBV6-3 and TRBJ2-3; 9 positions agree with TRBD2. This CDR3 contains 17 residues. The V segment lost 5 bases and the J segment 3 bases; nucleotides outside the gene matches: 12. Per germline, CDR1 MNHEY and CDR2 SVGEGT. This CDR3 is CASSDPWGGGATDTQYF. The DNA for the CDR3 is TGTGCCAGCAGTGACCCCTGGGGCGGGGGGGCAACAGATACGCAGTATTTT.

The chain employs TRBV19 and TRBJ2-1; D gene unclear. From germline, CDR1 is LNHDA and CDR2 SQIVND (reference sequence). This CDR3 spans 12 amino acids. V shed 3 bases and J shed 8 bases, with 8 bases lying between them. The CDR3: CASSMPRDEQFF. The CDR3, as DNA: TGTGCCAGTAGTATGCCCCGGGATGAGCAGTTCTTC.

V is TRBV7-2 and J is TRBJ2-3; 7 bases agree with TRBD2. The CDR3 spans 15 residues. J gave up 1 base and V 7 bases, and 8 bases lay outside the gene matches. CDR1 and CDR2 from the germline V gene are SGHTA and FQGNSA. CDR3 in amino acids: CASTASGARTDTQYF. The CDR3, as DNA: TGTGCCAGCACCGCCAGCGGGGCGCGCACAGATACGCAGTATTTT.